The rows below give T cell receptor beta chains drawn from one sample of a study of CD8+ T cells in alopecia areata. The assay was immunoSEQ multiplex PCR, and TCRdb's table has in-frame clones only and misses some. The profile covers around 200,000 clones, with under 60% appearing a single time and roughly 13% taken by the ten largest. The sample was CD8+ T cells sorted from blood, taken at week 24, from a patient treated with tofacitinib. These receptors originate from a human donor with alopecia areata. Both conserved end residues are part of each CDR3. The D gene is left open where the match is weak. For some rows the clone size is stated as once, few or many, or as a class when expanded; others skip it.

d_gene	abundance	v_gene	j_gene	CDR3aa	CDR3nt
NA	NA	TRBV30	TRBJ2-3	CAWSVIGSTDTQYF	TGTGCCTGGAGCGTTATCGGGAGCACAGATACGCAGTATTTT
NA	NA	TRBV9	TRBJ2-5	CASSAQTGNQETQYF	TGTGCCAGCAGCGCCCAAACAGGGAACCAAGAGACCCAGTACTTC
TRBD1	NA	TRBV5-1	TRBJ2-2	CASTVTGGLSPNTGELFF	TGCGCCAGCACCGTGACAGGGGGATTGAGTCCGAACACCGGGGAGCTGTTTTTT
NA	NA	TRBV27	TRBJ1-5	CASSTIYSNQPQHF	TGTGCCAGCAGCACAATATATAGCAATCAGCCCCAGCATTTT
TRBD1	few	TRBV5-6	TRBJ1-1	CASSFGTANTEAFF	TGTGCCAGCAGCTTCGGGACAGCGAACACTGAAGCTTTCTTT
NA	many	TRBV27	TRBJ1-5	CASSSVLRGANQPQHF	TGTGCCAGCAGTTCCGTCCTCCGGGGGGCCAATCAGCCCCAGCATTTT
NA	once	TRBV30	TRBJ2-7	CAWRPGIGYEQYF	TGTGCCTGGAGGCCAGGGATCGGCTACGAGCAGTACTTC
TRBD1	few	TRBV4-1	TRBJ1-5	CASSDGTGFRNQPQHF	TGCGCCAGCAGCGACGGGACAGGGTTTAGGAATCAGCCCCAGCATTTT
TRBD2	once	TRBV11-3	TRBJ2-1	CASSLVAGAYNEQFF	TGTGCCAGCAGCTTAGTAGCGGGGGCCTACAATGAGCAGTTCTTC
NA	NA	TRBV15	TRBJ2-7	CATSRAGPEQYF	TGTGCCACCAGCAGAGCCGGGCCCGAGCAGTACTTC
TRBD1	few	TRBV6-5	TRBJ2-7	CASSWGQGGSEQYF	TGTGCCAGCAGTTGGGGACAGGGGGGTTCGGAGCAGTACTTC
NA	few	TRBV4-1	TRBJ2-4	CASSHPDGPGIQYF	TGCGCCAGCAGCCACCCTGACGGCCCGGGGATTCAGTACTTC
NA	few	TRBV29-1	TRBJ2-2	CSVTSGNTGELFF	TGCAGCGTCACCTCAGGGAACACCGGGGAGCTGTTTTTT
NA	few	TRBV12-5	TRBJ2-3	CASGLYLGDTQYF	TGTGCTAGTGGTTTGTATCTGGGAGATACGCAGTATTTT
NA	NA	TRBV6-5	TRBJ1-2	CASSRMESYGYTF	TGTGCCAGCAGTCGAATGGAGTCATATGGCTACACCTTC
NA	few	TRBV15	TRBJ2-7	CATSSYMGATYEQYF	TGTGCCACCAGCAGCTATATGGGGGCGACCTACGAGCAGTACTTC
TRBD1	NA	TRBV6-1	TRBJ1-1	CASSDTGGTRMNTEAFF	TGTGCCAGCAGTGACACAGGGGGGACAAGGATGAACACTGAAGCTTTCTTT
TRBD2	few	TRBV4-2	TRBJ2-3	CASSGTSGVTDTQYF	TGTGCCAGCAGCGGGACTAGCGGGGTCACAGATACGCAGTATTTT
TRBD2	few	TRBV13	TRBJ2-5	CASSVAGETQYF	TGTGCCAGCAGTGTAGCGGGGGAGACCCAGTACTTC
NA	NA	TRBV18	TRBJ2-1	CASSPVVDADPRAYNEQFF	TGTGCCAGCTCACCGGTCGTGGACGCCGACCCGAGGGCTTACAATGAGCAGTTCTTC
NA	few	TRBV7-8	TRBJ1-5	CASSLEPPPGFSNQPQHF	TGTGCCAGCAGCTTAGAACCTCCTCCAGGGTTCAGCAATCAGCCCCAGCATTTT
NA	once	TRBV27	TRBJ1-2	CASTNGLGYGYTF	TGTGCCAGCACTAACGGACTAGGCTATGGCTACACCTTC
NA	once	TRBV7-8	TRBJ2-1	CASSQENNEQFF	TGTGCCAGCAGCCAGGAGAACAATGAGCAGTTCTTC
NA	NA	TRBV5-1	TRBJ1-6	CASSLESGEGYNSPLHF	TGCGCCAGCAGCTTGGAGTCCGGGGAGGGCTATAATTCACCCCTCCACTTT
NA	NA	TRBV29-1	TRBJ1-5	CSVETGSNQPQHF	TGCAGCGTTGAGACAGGTAGCAATCAGCCCCAGCATTTT
TRBD1	NA	TRBV6-5	TRBJ1-6	CASNRRGPDSPLHF	TGTGCCAGCAACCGCAGGGGGCCGGATTCACCCCTCCACTTT
NA	few	TRBV29-1	TRBJ2-7	CSVENGERYEQYF	TGCAGCGTTGAAAATGGGGAGAGGTACGAGCAGTACTTC
TRBD1	NA	TRBV5-6	TRBJ2-7	CASSYGTGSSYEQYF	TGTGCCAGCAGCTACGGGACAGGGTCATCCTACGAGCAGTACTTC
NA	few	TRBV7-9	TRBJ1-4	CASSYPTNEKLFF	TGTGCCAGCAGCTACCCAACTAATGAAAAACTGTTTTTT
TRBD2	few	TRBV29-1	TRBJ2-2	CSGRGLAGAGELFF	TGCAGCGGGCGGGGACTAGCCGGCGCCGGGGAGCTGTTTTTT
NA	NA	TRBV5-1	TRBJ1-1	CASSSVKSEAFF	TGCGCCAGCAGCTCCGTAAAGTCTGAAGCTTTCTTT
TRBD2	NA	TRBV7-9	TRBJ2-5	CASSLSTSGGAWETQYF	TGTGCCAGCAGCTTATCCACTAGCGGGGGGGCCTGGGAGACCCAGTACTTC
NA	NA	TRBV5-1	TRBJ1-1	CASSLSRMNTEAFF	TGCGCCAGCAGCTTGAGCAGGATGAACACTGAAGCTTTCTTT
TRBD2	NA	TRBV13	TRBJ2-3	CASSSTPTSGDSDTQYF	TGTGCCAGCAGCTCAACGCCGACTAGCGGAGATTCAGATACGCAGTATTTT
NA	NA	TRBV27	TRBJ1-1	CASSLAGYTEAFF	TGTGCCAGCAGTTTAGCGGGGTACACTGAAGCTTTCTTT
NA	NA	TRBV29-1	TRBJ2-1	CSVGAGINEQFF	TGCAGCGTTGGGGCGGGGATTAATGAGCAGTTCTTC
NA	few	TRBV5-1	TRBJ1-1	CASSFQGYAEAFF	TGCGCCAGCAGCTTTCAGGGATACGCTGAAGCTTTCTTT
NA	NA	TRBV7-6	TRBJ2-2	CASSLSQAYPGELFF	TGTGCCAGCAGCCTTAGCCAGGCTTATCCCGGGGAGCTGTTTTTT
TRBD1	once	TRBV5-6	TRBJ2-2	CASSLSQGAYTGELFF	TGTGCCAGCAGCTTGTCACAGGGGGCTTACACCGGGGAGCTGTTTTTT
NA	few	TRBV16	TRBJ1-4	CASSQTGNGLFF	TGTGCCAGCAGCCAAACAGGGAATGGACTGTTTTTT
NA	NA	TRBV4-1	TRBJ1-2	CASSQKSNYGYTF	TGCGCCAGCAGCCAAAAAAGCAACTATGGCTACACCTTC